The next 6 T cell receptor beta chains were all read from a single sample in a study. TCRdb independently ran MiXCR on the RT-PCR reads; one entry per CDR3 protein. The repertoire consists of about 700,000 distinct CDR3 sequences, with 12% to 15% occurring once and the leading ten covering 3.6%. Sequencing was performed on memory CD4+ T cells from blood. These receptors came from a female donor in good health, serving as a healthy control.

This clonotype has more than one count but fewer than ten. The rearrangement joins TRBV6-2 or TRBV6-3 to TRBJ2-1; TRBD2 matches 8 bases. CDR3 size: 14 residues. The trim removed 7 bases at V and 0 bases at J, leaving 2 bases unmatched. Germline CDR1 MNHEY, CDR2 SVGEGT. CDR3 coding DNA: TGTGCCAGCAATGCGGGGGGCTCCTACAATGAGCAGTTCTTC. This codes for CASNAGGSYNEQFF.

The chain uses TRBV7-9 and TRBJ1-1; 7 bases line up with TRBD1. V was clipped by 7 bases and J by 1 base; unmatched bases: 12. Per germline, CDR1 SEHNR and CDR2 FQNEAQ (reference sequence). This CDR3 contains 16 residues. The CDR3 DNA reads TGTGCCAGCAACTGGGGGACAGCGACCAGGAACACTGAAGCTTTCTTT. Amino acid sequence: CASNWGTATRNTEAFF.

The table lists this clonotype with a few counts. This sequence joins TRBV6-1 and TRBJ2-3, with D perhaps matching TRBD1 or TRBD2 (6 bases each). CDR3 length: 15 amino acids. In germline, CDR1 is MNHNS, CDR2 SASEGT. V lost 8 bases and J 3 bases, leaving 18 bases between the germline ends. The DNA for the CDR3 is TGTGCCAGCCATAAGGGGGGATGGGTAACAGATACGCAGTATTTT. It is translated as CASHKGGWVTDTQYF.

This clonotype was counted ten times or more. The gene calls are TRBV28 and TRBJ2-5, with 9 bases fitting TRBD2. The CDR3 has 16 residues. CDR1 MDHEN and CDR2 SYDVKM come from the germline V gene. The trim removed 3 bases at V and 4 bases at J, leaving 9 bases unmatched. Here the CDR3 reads CASSFDSAGGLETQYF. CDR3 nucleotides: TGTGCCAGCAGTTTCGACTCAGCGGGAGGTCTAGAGACCCAGTACTTC.

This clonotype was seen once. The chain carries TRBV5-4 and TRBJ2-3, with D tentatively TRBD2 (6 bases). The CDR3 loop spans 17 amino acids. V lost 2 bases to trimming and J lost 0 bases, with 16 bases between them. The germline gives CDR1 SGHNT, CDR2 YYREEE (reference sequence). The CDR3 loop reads CASSFYRFGLSTDTQYF. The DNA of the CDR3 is TGTGCCAGCAGCTTTTACCGCTTTGGACTAAGCACAGATACGCAGTATTTT.

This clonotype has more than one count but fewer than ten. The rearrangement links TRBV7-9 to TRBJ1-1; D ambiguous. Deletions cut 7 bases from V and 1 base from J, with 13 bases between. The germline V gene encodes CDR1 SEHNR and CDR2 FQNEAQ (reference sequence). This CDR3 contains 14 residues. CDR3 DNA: TGTGCCAGCAACCGGCTGGGGTGGAACACTGAAGCTTTCTTT. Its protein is CASNRLGWNTEAFF.